The TCR beta chain under discussion was sequenced for a study of shared clonotypes between healthy human individuals. Authors' analysis steps: Quality scores were absent from the junction-only immunoSEQ sequences, so filtering differed. Here immunoSEQ multiplex PCR was the method, and the copy in TCRdb shows in-frame clones only, minus some. V and J calls and clone size come straight from that table; D and trimming were deduced from the DNA. Among about 2.3 million clones listed, 85% to 95% were seen once. The CDR3 sequence is 14 residues long. V lost 1 base and J lost 1, with 4 bases in between. The germline V gene encodes CDR1 SEHNR and CDR2 FQNEAQ (reference sequence). About this clone: The same CDR3 also results from other DNA sequences found in this sample.

The rearrangement joins TRBV7-9 to TRBJ2-2; D unresolved. The sequenced material came from naive CD4+ T cells from PBMCs. Subset in this sample: CD45RA+ positively selected. The TCR sequence derives from a man younger than 35 in good health. Some clones in this sample may be carry-over from other donors' samples. The CDR3 coding sequence is TGTGCCAGCAGCTTAGGTGGGAACACCGGGGAGCTGTTTTTT. Translated, it gives CASSLGGNTGELFF.